The rows below give T cell receptor beta chains drawn from one sample of a study of T cells after yellow fever vaccination. MiXCR, applied by TCRdb to the 5' RACE reads, yields one record per CDR3 protein. The profile shows a few hundred thousand distinct CDR3 sequences, less than 20% of them singletons. The sample in question was PBMCs, obtained 4 to 5 days after the first yellow fever vaccination. These receptors were taken from a man younger than 30 who received the YFV17D yellow fever vaccine. The CDR3 runs from the conserved cysteine through the conserved F or W. The D gene is left open where the match is weak. Clone size is shown for a subset of rows, as once, few, many or a class of expanded clone.

D | size | J | V | DNA | CDR3
NA | few | TRBJ1-5 | TRBV11-2 | TGTGCCAGCAGCTTAGCGGCAGGGACGCAGCCCCAGCATTTT | CASSLAAGTQPQHF
NA | few | TRBJ2-5 | TRBV7-9 | TGTGCCAGCAGCCTATCTACCGGACCGGCCCAGGAGACCCAGTACTTC | CASSLSTGPAQETQYF
NA | NA | TRBJ2-5 | TRBV2 | TGTGCCAGCAGTGAAGCTGCGTACCAAGAGACCCAGTACTTC | CASSEAAYQETQYF
TRBD1 | many | TRBJ1-6 | TRBV5-6 | TGTGCCAGCAGCTCGACAGGGGATTATAATTCACCCCTCCACTTT | CASSSTGDYNSPLHF
TRBD2 | NA | TRBJ2-7 | TRBV5-1 | TGCGCCAGCAGCCAGGGAACGGGACTAGCGGGAACCTACGAGCAGTACTTC | CASSQGTGLAGTYEQYF
NA | NA | TRBJ1-1 | TRBV7-3 | TGTGCCAGCAGCTTCGGGGCCGGAGTGAACACTGAAGCTTTCTTT | CASSFGAGVNTEAFF
TRBD1 | NA | TRBJ2-5 | TRBV7-2 | TGTGCCAGCAGCTTAGGGACAGGGTTCCAAGAGACCCAGTACTTC | CASSLGTGFQETQYF
NA | NA | TRBJ2-7 | TRBV3-1 | TGTGCCAGCAGCCAGAGAGACACGCGTTACGAGCAGTACTTC | CASSQRDTRYEQYF
NA | NA | TRBJ1-1 | TRBV6-2/TRBV6-3 | TGTGCCAGCAGTTACGGTGAGGGATTGAACACTGAAGCTTTCTTT | CASSYGEGLNTEAFF
NA | NA | TRBJ1-5 | TRBV7-9 | TGTGCCAGCAACCGAGGTCCGAATCAGCCCCAGCATTTT | CASNRGPNQPQHF
NA | few | TRBJ1-1 | TRBV7-2 | TGTGCCAGCAGCGGTACAGGGCGTGAACCTTTCTTT | CASSGTGREPFF
NA | many | TRBJ1-4 | TRBV7-2 | TGTGCCAGCAGCCGAATACAGCAAGGTGAAAAACTGTTTTTT | CASSRIQQGEKLFF
NA | few | TRBJ2-4 | TRBV6-6 | TGTGCCGCTACTATTTCGACTGAAAACATTCAGTACTTC | CAATISTENIQYF
TRBD1 | few | TRBJ1-1 | TRBV6-4 | TGTGCCAGCAGTGCGGGACAGGAAAAACTAGAAGCTTTCTTT | CASSAGQEKLEAFF
NA | NA | TRBJ2-2 | TRBV4-1 | TGCGCCAGCAGCCAAAGTTTCGGGGAGGGGGAGCTGTTTTTT | CASSQSFGEGELFF
NA | NA | TRBJ2-1 | TRBV7-2 | TGTGCCAGCACCCTAACCGGGACGTCCCACAATGAGCAGTTCTTC | CASTLTGTSHNEQFF
TRBD2 | few | TRBJ2-3 | TRBV6-4 | TGTGCCACCCCCACCCTCGTAACTAGCGGGGGGAAGGGCACAGATACGCAGTATTTT | CATPTLVTSGGKGTDTQYF
NA | once | TRBJ2-4 | TRBV27 | TGTGCCAGCAGTTTATTGGGAACCCCACAAAACATTCAGTACTTC | CASSLLGTPQNIQYF
TRBD2 | few | TRBJ2-5 | TRBV10-3 | TGTGCCATCAGTGACCGTAGCGGGCCTGAGACCCAGTACTTC | CAISDRSGPETQYF
NA | many | TRBJ2-3 | TRBV25-1 | TGTGCCAGCAGTGAGTGGTCAGAGTTCACAGATACGCAGTATTTT | CASSEWSEFTDTQYF
NA | NA | TRBJ2-7 | TRBV15 | TGTGCCACCAGCAGACGCGGGCCGCGGGGCTACGAGCAGTACTTC | CATSRRGPRGYEQYF
TRBD2 | once | TRBJ2-3 | TRBV9 | TGTGCCAGCAGCGTAGCTAGCGGCGGTACGCAGTATTTT | CASSVASGGTQYF
TRBD1 | NA | TRBJ1-1 | TRBV5-6 | TGTGCCATGAGCCCAGGGGGCACTGAAGCTTTCTTT | CAMSPGGTEAFF
NA | NA | TRBJ2-3 | TRBV5-1 | TGCGCCAGCAGCTTGGCCGTAGAGGCCAGCACAGATACGCAGTATTTT | CASSLAVEASTDTQYF
NA | few | TRBJ1-2 | TRBV7-9 | TGTGCCAGCAGTTCCTACGGGGGACAAGGCTACACCTTC | CASSSYGGQGYTF
NA | few | TRBJ2-1 | TRBV12-3/TRBV12-4 | TGTGCCAGCAGTTTAAGGCAGGGGATAAACAATGAGCAGTTCTTC | CASSLRQGINNEQFF
NA | NA | TRBJ2-2 | TRBV5-1 | TGCGCCAGCAGCGGAGTCGAAAACGGGGAGCTGTTTTTT | CASSGVENGELFF
NA | NA | TRBJ1-1 | TRBV7-2 | TGTGCCAGCAGCACTTACCTGACAGGATCAACCACTGAAGCTTTCTTT | CASSTYLTGSTTEAFF